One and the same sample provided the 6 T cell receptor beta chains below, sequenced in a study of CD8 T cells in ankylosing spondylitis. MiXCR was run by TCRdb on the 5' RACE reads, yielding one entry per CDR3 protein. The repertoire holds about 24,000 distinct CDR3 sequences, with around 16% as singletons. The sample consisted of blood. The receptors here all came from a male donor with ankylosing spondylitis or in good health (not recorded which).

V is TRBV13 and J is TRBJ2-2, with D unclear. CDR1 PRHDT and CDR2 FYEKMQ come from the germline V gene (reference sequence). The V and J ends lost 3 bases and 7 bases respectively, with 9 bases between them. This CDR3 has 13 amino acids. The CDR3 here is CASSLAGLGELFF. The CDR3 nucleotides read TGTGCCAGCAGCTTGGCAGGCCTCGGGGAGCTGTTTTTT.

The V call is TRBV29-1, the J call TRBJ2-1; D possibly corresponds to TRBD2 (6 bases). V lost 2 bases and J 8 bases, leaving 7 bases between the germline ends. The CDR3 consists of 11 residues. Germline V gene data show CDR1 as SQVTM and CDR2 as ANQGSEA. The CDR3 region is CSVESGDEQFF. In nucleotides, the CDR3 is TGCAGCGTTGAATCGGGGGATGAGCAGTTCTTC.

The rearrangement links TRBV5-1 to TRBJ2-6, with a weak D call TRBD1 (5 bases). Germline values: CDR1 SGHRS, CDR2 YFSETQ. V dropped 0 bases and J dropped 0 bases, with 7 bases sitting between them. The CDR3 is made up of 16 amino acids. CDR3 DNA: TGCGCCAGCAGCTTGGGGACAACCTCTGGGGCCAACGTCCTGACTTTC. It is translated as CASSLGTTSGANVLTF.

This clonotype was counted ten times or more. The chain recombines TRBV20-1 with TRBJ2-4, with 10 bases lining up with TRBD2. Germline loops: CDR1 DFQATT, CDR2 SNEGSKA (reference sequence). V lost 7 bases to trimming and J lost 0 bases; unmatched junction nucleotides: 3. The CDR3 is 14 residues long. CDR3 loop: CSGLAGLAKNIQYF. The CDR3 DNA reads TGCAGTGGACTAGCGGGTCTAGCCAAAAACATTCAGTACTTC.

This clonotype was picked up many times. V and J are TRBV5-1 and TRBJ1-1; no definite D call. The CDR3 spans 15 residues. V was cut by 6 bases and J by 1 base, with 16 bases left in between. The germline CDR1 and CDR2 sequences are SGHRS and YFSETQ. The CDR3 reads CASTMSGSPNTEAFF. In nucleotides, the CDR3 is TGCGCCAGCACAATGTCAGGCAGTCCGAACACTGAAGCTTTCTTT.

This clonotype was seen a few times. This CDR3 is CASSASRTEAFF. The CDR3 nucleotides read TGTGCCAGCAGCGCGAGTCGGACTGAAGCTTTCTTT. The chain couples TRBV3-1 to TRBJ1-1; D is ambiguous. This CDR3 is built from 12 residues. Trimming stripped 5 bases from V and 5 bases from J, with 9 bases between. Germline V gene data show CDR1 as LGHDT and CDR2 as YNNKEL (reference sequence).